This is a list of T cell receptor beta chains from one sample in a study of cytomegalovirus exposure and HLA in healthy donors. Measured with immunoSEQ multiplex PCR; TCRdb has only the in-frame clones, and not every one. Seen here are some 98,000 clones, about 81% observed once, and the top ten hold less than 1.5%. Source material: PBMCs. These receptors came from a man aged 40-49 years in good health and CMV-seronegative. CDR3s include the opening cysteine and the closing phenylalanine or tryptophan. D genes are given only for firm matches. Clone size is given for some rows only: seen once, a few or many times, or a class if the clone is expanded.

len | d_gene | abundance | j_gene | v_gene | CDR3aa | CDR3nt
16 | NA | NA | TRBJ1-1 | TRBV6-5 | CASSYGSGGANTEAFF | TGTGCCAGCAGTTACGGGTCGGGGGGCGCGAACACTGAAGCTTTCTTT
16 | NA | NA | TRBJ2-1 | TRBV5-4 | CASSLYYGATGNEQFF | TGTGCCAGCAGTCTATATTACGGAGCCACGGGGAATGAGCAGTTCTTC
16 | NA | few | TRBJ1-3 | TRBV5-4 | CASSLAAPSSGNTIYF | TGTGCCAGCAGCTTGGCCGCGCCAAGCTCTGGAAACACCATATATTTT
15 | TRBD2 | NA | TRBJ2-7 | TRBV5-1 | CASSLLLAGTYEQYF | TGCGCCAGCAGCTTGCTTCTAGCGGGGACCTACGAGCAGTACTTC
16 | NA | NA | TRBJ2-1 | TRBV9 | CASSGNRALRYNEQFF | TGTGCCAGCAGCGGAAACAGGGCCCTCCGCTACAATGAGCAGTTCTTC
13 | NA | NA | TRBJ1-2 | TRBV2 | CASKGGANYGYTF | TGTGCCAGCAAAGGGGGAGCTAACTATGGCTACACCTTC
11 | NA | once | TRBJ2-5 | TRBV6-1 | CASRFEETQYF | TGTGCCAGCAGGTTCGAAGAGACCCAGTACTTC
14 | TRBD1 | NA | TRBJ1-2 | TRBV6-1 | CASTRDRVIIGYTF | TGTGCCAGCACTAGAGACAGGGTAATTATAGGCTACACCTTC
14 | NA | NA | TRBJ2-5 | TRBV7-7 | CASSLRQGDTTQYF | TGTGCCAGCAGCTTAAGGCAGGGCGATACGACCCAGTACTTC
15 | NA | NA | TRBJ1-3 | TRBV5-4 | CASSLETGSGNTIYF | TGTGCCAGCAGCTTGGAAACAGGGTCTGGAAACACCATATATTTT
16 | NA | NA | TRBJ1-1 | TRBV5-1 | CASSLVASSRDTEAFF | TGCGCCAGCAGCTTGGTTGCCTCCTCGAGGGACACTGAAGCTTTCTTT
13 | NA | NA | TRBJ1-5 | TRBV27 | CASSLLSNQPQHF | TGTGCCAGCAGTTTATTAAGCAATCAGCCCCAGCATTTT
15 | NA | NA | TRBJ2-2 | TRBV5-1 | CASSLVAGVSGELFF | TGCGCCAGCAGCTTGGTTGCAGGGGTGTCAGGGGAGCTGTTTTTT
15 | TRBD1 | few | TRBJ1-1 | TRBV11-2 | CASSLGDRMVTEAFF | TGTGCCAGCAGCTTAGGGGACAGGATGGTCACTGAAGCTTTCTTT
18 | TRBD1 | NA | TRBJ2-6 | TRBV27 | CASGALGQAPSGANVLTF | TGTGCCAGTGGAGCTCTAGGACAGGCCCCCTCTGGGGCCAACGTCCTGACTTTC
15 | TRBD2 | NA | TRBJ2-1 | TRBV7-2 | CASSRDGTSLREQFF | TGTGCCAGCAGCCGAGATGGGACTAGCTTACGTGAGCAGTTCTTC
14 | TRBD1 | NA | TRBJ1-5 | TRBV19 | CASTSGQSNQPQHF | TGTGCCAGTACCTCGGGACAGAGTAATCAGCCCCAGCATTTT
14 | NA | NA | TRBJ2-7 | TRBV5-1 | CASSLGAGLYEQYF | TGCGCCAGCAGCTTGGGGGCAGGACTCTACGAGCAGTACTTC
16 | TRBD1 | NA | TRBJ2-3 | TRBV9 | CASSVAKTGPTDTQYF | TGTGCCAGCAGCGTTGCTAAGACAGGGCCGACAGATACGCAGTATTTT
15 | NA | NA | TRBJ1-6 | TRBV27 | CASSQGLQGRAPLHF | TGTGCCAGCAGCCAAGGTTTACAGGGTAGAGCACCCCTCCACTTT
16 | TRBD1 | NA | TRBJ1-2 | TRBV7-6 | CASSAIQGAGGEGYTF | TGTGCCAGCAGCGCCATACAGGGGGCAGGGGGAGAAGGCTACACCTTC
15 | NA | NA | TRBJ1-6 | TRBV10-2 | CASSESVRNNSPLHF | TGCGCCAGCAGTGAGTCTGTCAGGAATAATTCACCCCTCCACTTT
13 | NA | NA | TRBJ2-3 | TRBV7-7 | CASSYQNTDTQYF | TGTGCCAGCAGCTACCAGAACACAGATACGCAGTATTTT
17 | TRBD2 | NA | TRBJ2-1 | TRBV5-1 | CASSRSGTTRSINEQFF | TGCGCCAGCAGCAGATCCGGGACTACAAGATCAATTAATGAGCAGTTCTTC
12 | NA | once | TRBJ2-3 | TRBV5-1 | CASSPSEDTQYF | TGCGCCAGCAGCCCAAGCGAAGATACGCAGTATTTT
13 | NA | NA | TRBJ1-2 | TRBV28 | CASSLGGAYGYTF | TGTGCCAGCAGTTTAGGGGGGGCCTATGGCTACACCTTC
13 | NA | NA | TRBJ2-7 | TRBV28 | CASSLNYGYEQYF | TGTGCCAGCAGTTTGAATTACGGCTACGAGCAGTACTTC
15 | NA | NA | TRBJ2-2 | TRBV6-1 | CASDRDTLNTGELFF | TGTGCCAGCGACCGGGACACCTTGAACACCGGGGAGCTGTTTTTT
15 | NA | once | TRBJ1-3 | TRBV19 | CASSMRQVSGNTIYF | TGTGCCAGTAGTATGCGACAGGTCTCTGGAAACACCATATATTTT
17 | NA | once | TRBJ2-2 | TRBV11-2 | CASSLDPYPGNTGELFF | TGTGCCAGCAGCTTAGATCCTTATCCAGGGAACACCGGGGAGCTGTTTTTT
15 | NA | NA | TRBJ1-1 | TRBV18 | CASSLLDSRNTEAFF | TGTGCCAGCTCACTTCTTGACAGCAGGAACACTGAAGCTTTCTTT
15 | NA | once | TRBJ2-3 | TRBV6-1 | CASSSSTIGTDTQYF | TGTGCCAGCAGTAGCTCGACTATAGGCACAGATACGCAGTATTTT
14 | NA | once | TRBJ1-1 | TRBV7-9 | CASSLAPRGAEAFF | TGTGCCAGCAGCTTAGCTCCCAGAGGCGCTGAAGCTTTCTTT
16 | NA | NA | TRBJ1-1 | TRBV7-9 | CSSSLARGAGNTEAFF | TGTTCCAGCAGCTTAGCGCGGGGGGCGGGGAACACTGAAGCTTTCTTT
15 | NA | NA | TRBJ2-1 | TRBV7-3 | CASSLAESSYNEQFF | TGTGCCAGCAGCTTAGCGGAGAGCTCCTACAATGAGCAGTTCTTC
14 | TRBD1 | NA | TRBJ1-1 | TRBV6-4 | CASSDGTANTETFF | TGTGCCAGCAGTGACGGGACAGCGAACACTGAAACTTTCTTT
13 | TRBD1 | NA | TRBJ1-4 | TRBV30 | CAWNTGGGEKLFF | TGTGCCTGGAATACAGGGGGCGGTGAAAAACTGTTTTTT
14 | NA | few | TRBJ2-2 | TRBV5-5 | CASSGAGDTGELFF | TGTGCCAGCAGCGGGGCAGGGGACACCGGGGAGCTGTTTTTT
13 | TRBD2 | NA | TRBJ2-1 | TRBV28 | CASSSGTPGEQFF | TGTGCCAGCAGTAGCGGGACCCCGGGGGAGCAGTTCTTC
16 | NA | NA | TRBJ1-2 | TRBV18 | CASSQEQISGDYGYTF | TGTGCCAGCTCACAAGAACAAATCTCCGGGGATTATGGCTACACCTTC
13 | NA | NA | TRBJ1-1 | TRBV12-2 | CASRLAGGIAAFF | TGTGCAAGTCGCTTAGCCGGGGGGATCGCAGCTTTCTTT
15 | NA | NA | TRBJ1-1 | TRBV18 | CASSIQGSMNTEAFF | TGTGCCAGCTCAATACAGGGATCGATGAACACTGAAGCTTTCTTT
15 | TRBD1 | NA | TRBJ1-4 | TRBV27 | CASMRRGQTNEKLFF | TGTGCCAGCATGCGGAGGGGGCAAACTAATGAAAAACTGTTTTTT
13 | NA | NA | TRBJ1-1 | TRBV9 | CASSASSQTEAFF | TGTGCCAGCAGCGCCTCGTCGCAGACTGAAGCTTTCTTT